The clone carrying this TCR beta chain was seen more than once but under ten times. The source of the sample is a study of blood T cells in healthy people across ages. The germline V and J ends were trimmed by 1 base and 0 bases, with 10 bases remaining between them. Germline V gives CDR1 MNHEY, CDR2 SMNVEV (reference sequence). The CDR3 loop spans 16 amino acids. For the second PCR, which ran for 7 to 11 cycles, a sample-barcoded 5' primer and a J-beta primer mix were used. TCRdb redid the calling of the 5' RACE reads with MiXCR, one entry per CDR3 protein. The sample holds hundreds of thousands of distinct CDR3 sequences, under 25% seen once.

This clonotype originated in a man in his 70s in good health. The chain uses TRBV27 and TRBJ2-1; no clear D. What was sequenced was blood. The CDR3 protein is CASSLFSPSSYNEQFF. The CDR3 DNA follows: TGTGCCAGCAGTTTATTTTCGCCGAGCTCCTACAATGAGCAGTTCTTC.